This entry lists 22 T cell receptor beta chains sequenced from one sample in a study of blood T cell repertoires in COVID-19. TCRdb's table, derived via immunoSEQ multiplex PCR, lists solely in-frame clones and lacks some. Of a few hundred thousand clones listed, 90% were seen once; the top ten hold around 0.6%. The sample comprised PBMCs or T cells enriched from blood (not recorded which). Source of these receptors: a young man who had recovered from COVID-19.

V and J are TRBV6-5 and TRBJ1-1; tentatively, D is TRBD1 (5 bases). V was shortened by 0 bases and J by 4 bases, with 12 bases between the two germline ends. The CDR3 loop spans 15 amino acids. Germline lookup yields CDR1 MNHEY and CDR2 SVGAGI. CDR3: CASSYSSGLATEAFF. DNA of the CDR3: TGTGCCAGCAGTTACTCGTCAGGGTTGGCCACTGAAGCTTTCTTT.

The chain joins TRBV5-6 to TRBJ2-7; the match to TRBD2 covers 8 bases. Unmatched junction bases numbered 6, after V lost 0 bases and J lost 7 bases. From germline, CDR1 is SGHDT and CDR2 YYEEEE. There are 14 residues in the CDR3. The CDR3 DNA is TGTGCCAGCAGCTTGGATAGCGGGATAGGGGAGCAGTACTTC. It encodes CASSLDSGIGEQYF.

The chain combines TRBV12-3 or TRBV12-4 with TRBJ2-5, with TRBD2 matching 7 bases. J was trimmed by 2 bases and V by 8 bases; bases with no gene match: 2. The CDR3 is 12 amino acids. The CDR3 loop is CASRREQETQYF. In nucleotides, the CDR3 is TGTGCCAGCCGGCGGGAGCAAGAGACCCAGTACTTC.

The chain recombines TRBV4-2 with TRBJ2-1; the match to TRBD2 covers 8 bases. V shed 1 base, J shed 3 bases, and the junction held 5 bases outside the gene matches. The germline gives CDR1 LGHNA, CDR2 YNFKEQ. This CDR3 has 16 amino acids. CDR3 in DNA: TGTGCCAGCAGCCAAGTAGGGCTAGCGGGCTACAATGAGCAGTTCTTC. Encoded protein: CASSQVGLAGYNEQFF.

The chain uses TRBV12-3 or TRBV12-4 and TRBJ1-2, with D unresolved. This CDR3 has 13 residues. V shed 2 bases and J shed 4 bases, with 8 bases lying between them. The CDR3 DNA sequence: TGTGCCAGCAGTTTACGCGTGCTCTATGGCTACACCTTC. Its protein product is CASSLRVLYGYTF.

The V and J genes are TRBV11-2 and TRBJ2-7, with 9 nucleotides matching TRBD1. Germline CDR1 and CDR2: SGHAT and FQNNGV. The ends lost 5 bases at V and 2 bases at J; junction bases unmatched: 10. This CDR3 has 16 residues. In nucleotides, the CDR3 is TGTGCCAGCAGCACCACGACAGGGGGTTTACCCTACGAGCAGTACTTC. As protein: CASSTTTGGLPYEQYF.

The rearrangement uses TRBV28 and TRBJ2-6; D is uncertain. Germline V gives CDR1 MDHEN, CDR2 SYDVKM. The CDR3 covers 13 residues. With 6 bases removed from V and 4 bases from J, the gap between germline ends came to 7 bases. This CDR3 is CASRAPGANVLTF. The CDR3 DNA follows: TGTGCCAGCAGAGCTCCCGGGGCCAACGTCCTGACTTTC.

The chain carries TRBV29-1 and TRBJ1-1, with D uncertain. Germline CDR1 is SQVTM and CDR2 is ANQGSEA. The CDR3 consists of 13 residues. The germline V and J ends were trimmed by 3 bases and 3 bases, with 11 bases remaining between them. In DNA form, the CDR3 reads TGCAGCGTTGAGCCACCTAACGACACTGAAGCTTTCTTT. Amino acid sequence: CSVEPPNDTEAFF.

J is TRBJ1-1 and V is TRBV5-1; 7 positions match TRBD1. Trimming cost V 3 bases and J 7 bases; bases outside gene matches: 18. Germline V lookup: CDR1 SGHRS, CDR2 YFSETQ. CDR3 length: 17 amino acids. Here the CDR3 reads CASSSFGIRQGGSEAFF. In DNA, the CDR3 is TGCGCCAGCAGCTCCTTTGGTATTCGACAGGGAGGTAGTGAAGCTTTCTTT.

The chain is built from TRBV11-2 and TRBJ2-5; 11 positions match TRBD2. CDR3 length: 16 residues. The ends lost 1 base at V and 2 bases at J; junction bases unmatched: 3. Germline lookup yields CDR1 SGHAT and CDR2 FQNNGV. The DNA for the CDR3 is TGTGCCAGCAGCTTAGGGCTAGCGGGGGGTCAAGAGACCCAGTACTTC. It yields the protein CASSLGLAGGQETQYF.

The chain recombines TRBV13 with TRBJ1-6, with D perhaps TRBD1 (6 bases). Germline CDR1 PRHDT, CDR2 FYEKMQ (reference sequence). Trimming took 7 bases from V and 7 from J, leaving 11 bases between them. The CDR3 loop spans 13 amino acids. The CDR3 DNA reads as TGTGCCAGCACCTGGGGGCGGAATTCACCCCTCCACTTT. This codes for CASTWGRNSPLHF.

The V and J genes are TRBV6-2 or TRBV6-3 and TRBJ1-5; D may be TRBD1 (6 bases). V shed 6 bases and J shed 9 bases, with 18 bases lying between them. The CDR3 totals 14 residues. CDR1 and CDR2 (germline): MNHEY, SVGEGT. The CDR3 DNA reads TGTGCCAGCAGCGCGCGACAGGACGACGTGCCCCAGCATTTT. Residues: CASSARQDDVPQHF.

This rearrangement joins TRBV14 to TRBJ1-6, with a weak D call TRBD1 (6 bases). Looked up from germline, CDR1 is SGHDN and CDR2 is FVKESK. The CDR3 consists of 15 residues. Trimming stripped 1 base from V and 5 bases from J, with 9 bases between. Here the CDR3 DNA reads TGTGCCAGCAGCCAAGGGCGACAGGATAATTCACCCCTCCACTTT. It encodes CASSQGRQDNSPLHF. Full variable domain (outside the CDR3, taken from reference TRBV14 and TRBJ1-6): EAGVTQFPSHSVIEKGQTVTLRCDPISGHDNLYWYRRVMGKEIKFLLHFVKESKQDESGMPNNRFLAERTGGTYSTLKVQPAELEDSGVYFCASSQGRQDNSPLHFGNGTRLTVT.

V is TRBV7-2 and J is TRBJ2-7, with 14 bases fitting TRBD2. The CDR3 has 19 amino acids. Per the germline V gene, CDR1 is SGHTA and CDR2 is FQGNSA. J lost 5 bases, V lost 0 bases, and 12 bases had no gene match. CDR3 loop: CASSLAQGGLAGARDEQYF. The CDR3 nucleotides are TGTGCCAGCAGCTTAGCGCAGGGGGGACTAGCGGGAGCCAGGGACGAGCAGTACTTC.

This chain connects TRBV27 to TRBJ2-5; D may be TRBD1 (5 bases). This CDR3 is 15 amino acids long. The V end lost 5 bases, the J end lost 5 bases, and 18 bases lay between the germline ends. The V gene's germline CDR1 is MNHEY and CDR2 SMNVEV (reference sequence). The CDR3 reads CASSPGQGRWETQYF. DNA for the CDR3: TGTGCCAGCAGTCCCGGTCAGGGCAGGTGGGAGACCCAGTACTTC.

The count of this clone is one. This chain links TRBV27 with TRBJ2-1, with 7 bases identical to TRBD2. There are 18 residues in the CDR3. CDR1 is MNHEY and CDR2 is SMNVEV in the germline V gene (reference sequence). V shed 0 bases and J 0 bases; nucleotides not matched to a gene: 8. The CDR3 nucleotides read TGTGCCAGCAGTTTATCACCCCTAGCGGCTAGCTCCTACAATGAGCAGTTCTTC. It codes for CASSLSPLAASSYNEQFF.

The chain is built from TRBV29-1 and TRBJ2-1, with D possibly TRBD2 on 5 matching bases. CDR1 and CDR2 (germline): SQVTM, ANQGSEA. V dropped 3 bases and J dropped 7 bases, with 10 bases sitting between them. This CDR3 is 12 amino acids long. The CDR3 is CSVDRGYNEQFF. CDR3 nucleotide sequence: TGCAGCGTTGATCGAGGGTATAATGAGCAGTTCTTC.

The genes are TRBV19 and TRBJ2-2; TRBD1 matches 9 bases. Germline-derived CDR1 and CDR2 are LNHDA and SQIVND (reference sequence). Germline trimming cut 7 bases from V and 6 bases from J; bases unmatched to any gene: 9. The CDR3 covers 15 residues. CDR3 residues: CASIPGQGKSGELFF. In DNA form, the CDR3 reads TGTGCCAGTATACCGGGACAGGGTAAATCCGGGGAGCTGTTTTTT. Using reference TRBV19 and TRBJ2-2 for the parts outside the CDR3, the full variable domain is DGGITQSPKYLFRKEGQNVTLSCEQNLNHDAMYWYRQDPGQGLRLIYYSQIVNDFQKGDIAEGYSVSREKKESFPLTVTSAQKNPTAFYLCASIPGQGKSGELFFGEGSRLTVL.

V gene TRBV9 combines with J gene TRBJ1-2; tentatively, D is TRBD1 (5 bases). The V gene lost 3 bases and the J gene lost 7 bases, with 7 bases spanning the gap. Germline CDR1 SGDLS, CDR2 YYNGEE. The CDR3 loop spans 11 amino acids. This CDR3 is CASSAGGGYTF. CDR3 bases: TGTGCCAGCAGCGCGGGGGGTGGCTACACCTTC.

The rearrangement links TRBV10-2 to TRBJ1-3, with 7 bases aligning to TRBD1. The V and J ends lost 7 bases and 2 bases, in that order; junction bases with no gene match: 5. Per germline, CDR1 WSHSY and CDR2 SAAADI. CDR3 length: 14 residues. The chain's CDR3 is CASKKTGTGNTIYF. The CDR3 region has the DNA TGCGCCAGCAAGAAGACAGGGACTGGAAACACCATATATTTT.

The CDR3 coding sequence is TGCGCCAGCAGTGCCACTAGCACAGATACGCAGTATTTT. Translated: CASSATSTDTQYF. This chain uses TRBV10-1 with TRBJ2-3; D unresolved. The length of the CDR3 is 13 residues. V was clipped by 4 bases and J by 0 bases, with 5 bases between them. Germline V gene sequence: CDR1 WNHNN, CDR2 SYGVQD (reference sequence).

V is TRBV3-1 (or the pseudogene TRBV3-2) and J is TRBJ2-3; tentatively, D is TRBD2 (5 bases). This CDR3 spans 15 amino acids. CDR1 and CDR2 (germline): LGHDT, YNNKEL (reference sequence). V lost 2 bases and J lost 3, with 12 bases in between. The CDR3 nucleotides are TGTGCCAGCAGCCAAAGATTCCGGGATACAGATACGCAGTATTTT. Encoded protein: CASSQRFRDTDTQYF.